This T cell receptor beta chain stems from a study of blood T cell repertoires in COVID-19. On the study more broadly: COVID-19 samples from acute and convalescent phases originated in the United States, Italy and Spain.

V was shortened by 5 bases and J by 4 bases, with 11 bases between the two germline ends. There are 14 residues in the CDR3. Germline CDR1 reads SGHTA; CDR2 reads FQGTGA. Data came from immunoSEQ multiplex PCR; TCRdb stores just in-frame clones and leaves some out. The table lists approximately 170,000 clones, just under 85% of them singletons. The J gene is TRBJ2-2, the V gene TRBV7-3, with D perhaps matching TRBD1 (6 bases). The sequencing sample was made of peripheral blood. The source is a woman of 80 years or more with COVID-19, enrolled during active disease. The CDR3 DNA reads as TGTGCCAGCAGCCAACAGGGTTTCACCGGGGAGCTGTTTTTT. It is translated as CASSQQGFTGELFF.